This T cell receptor (beta chain) stems from a study of blood T cells in healthy people across ages. The CDR3 is made up of 14 amino acids. Germline V lookup: CDR1 LNHDA, CDR2 SQIVND (reference sequence). Trimming pared 0 bases from V and 4 bases from J, leaving 9 bases between. With a J-beta primer mix and a sample-barcoded 5' primer, a second PCR ran about 7 to 12 cycles. TCRdb re-called the 5' RACE reads through MiXCR, storing one row per CDR3 protein. The sample shows 550,000 to 600,000 distinct CDR3 sequences, 27% of them seen only once. Per sample, no less than 5 micrograms of total RNA were extracted.

The chain recombines TRBV19 with TRBJ2-5; maybe TRBD1 (5 bases). Input material: blood. The source of this sequence is an older woman in good health. The CDR3 nucleotides read TGTGCCAGTAGTATAGATTGGCAGGGAGAGACCCAGTACTTC. Its protein is CASSIDWQGETQYF.